A single sample is the source of the 20 T cell receptor beta chains below, sequenced in a study of memory CD4+ T cells and cytomegalovirus serostatus. The sort gate was single viable CD3+CD4+CD8-CD45RO+ cells for memory CD4+ T cells. Profiled with immunoSEQ multiplex PCR; TCRdb holds only in-frame clones, not every one. The sample carries nearly 60,000 clones, 80% to 85% recorded once. The specimen sequenced was memory CD4+ T cells from blood. The source of these receptors is an adult in good health and CMV-seronegative.

The CDR3 DNA reads as TGTGCCAGCAGCTTAGTAATGGGGTATGGCTACACCTTC. Translating it yields CASSLVMGYGYTF. The V gene is TRBV7-9, the J gene TRBJ1-2; D is undetermined. The CDR3 has 13 amino acids. Trimming cost V 1 base and J 5 bases, with 8 bases left between them. The germline V gene has CDR1 SEHNR and CDR2 FQNEAQ (reference sequence).

The rearrangement uses TRBV9 and TRBJ1-2; D gene uncertain. CDR1 is SGDLS and CDR2 is YYNGEE in the germline V gene. V gave up 0 bases and J gave up 3 bases, with 12 bases separating them. The CDR3 runs 15 residues. CDR3 DNA sequence: TGTGCCAGCAGCGTAGGAACGGATTCTTACTATGGCTACACCTTC. The encoded protein is CASSVGTDSYYGYTF.

The rearrangement links TRBV2 to TRBJ2-1, with D maybe TRBD2 (6 bases). The CDR3 runs to 11 residues. V dropped 11 bases and J dropped 8 bases, with 13 bases sitting between them. Germline CDR1 SNHLY, CDR2 FYNNEI. CDR3 nucleotides: TGTGCCCGGGACTCCGACGATGAGCAGTTCTTC. Translation gives CARDSDDEQFF.

This chain connects TRBV15 to TRBJ1-1, with D perhaps matching TRBD1 (6 bases). The CDR3 runs to 16 residues. Trimming cost V 1 base and J 1 base, with 13 bases left between them. CDR1 and CDR2 (germline): LNHNV, YYDKDF (reference sequence). The CDR3 region is CATSRGRQVGNTEAFF. The CDR3, as DNA: TGTGCCACCAGCAGAGGCAGACAGGTGGGGAACACTGAAGCTTTCTTT.

V gene TRBV11-2 combines with J gene TRBJ2-1; 11 nucleotides line up with TRBD2. Unmatched junction bases numbered 3, after V lost 5 bases and J lost 9 bases. Germline V gene data show CDR1 as SGHAT and CDR2 as FQNNGV. This CDR3 contains 13 residues. Written as DNA, the CDR3 is TGTGCCAGCAGCCCCGGGACTAGCGGTGAGCAGTTCTTC. Translating gives CASSPGTSGEQFF.

The V and J genes are TRBV7-2 and TRBJ1-5; 8 bases agree with TRBD1. The germline V gene encodes CDR1 SGHTA and CDR2 FQGNSA. V dropped 5 bases and J dropped 4; count of bases not matched to a gene: 7. This CDR3 comprises 15 residues. CDR3: CASSQGQGRNQPQHF. The CDR3 coding sequence is TGTGCCAGCAGCCAAGGACAGGGAAGGAATCAGCCCCAGCATTTT.

The chain uses TRBV9 and TRBJ1-1, with D possibly matching TRBD1 (5 bases). CDR1 is SGDLS, CDR2 YYNGEE, per germline. This CDR3 is 13 amino acids long. The V and J ends lost 0 bases and 7 bases respectively, with 10 bases between them. This CDR3 reads CASSVGGDVEAFF. The CDR3 DNA reads as TGTGCCAGCAGCGTAGGGGGGGACGTTGAAGCTTTCTTT.

The V call is TRBV7-9, the J call TRBJ2-2; 8 bases are a match to TRBD1. This CDR3 is built from 17 residues. Germline CDR1 reads SEHNR; CDR2 reads FQNEAQ (reference sequence). Trimming took 5 bases from V and 0 from J; bases not matched to a gene: 8. The CDR3: CASSPYTGGPNTGELFF. The CDR3 bases are TGTGCCAGCAGCCCCTATACAGGGGGTCCGAACACCGGGGAGCTGTTTTTT. The entire variable domain, with the rest obtained from reference TRBV7-9 and TRBJ2-2, is as follows: DTGVSQNPRHKITKRGQNVTFRCDPISEHNRLYWYRQTLGQGPEFLTYFQNEAQLEKSRLLSDRFSAERPKGSFSTLEIQRTEQGDSAMYLCASSPYTGGPNTGELFFGEGSRLTVL.

This chain links TRBV6-1 with TRBJ2-6; 9 nucleotides agree with TRBD1. Germline assignment: CDR1 MNHNS and CDR2 SASEGT. V lost 6 bases and J lost 2; bases outside the gene matches: 11. There are 18 residues in the CDR3. The CDR3 region has the DNA TGTGCCAGCAGCGAAACCGGGACAGGGAGCACTGGGGCCAACGTCCTGACTTTC. Translating gives CASSETGTGSTGANVLTF.

CDR3 DNA sequence: TGTGCCAGTAGTATCGGGTCCAGGGCCCGCGGCTACACCTTC. Residues: CASSIGSRARGYTF. The chain recombines TRBV19 with TRBJ1-2, with TRBD1 as a possible D gene (5 bases). The CDR3 sequence is 14 residues long. Trimming cost V 3 bases and J 8 bases, with 16 bases left between them. The germline gives CDR1 LNHDA, CDR2 SQIVND (reference sequence).

This CDR3 is CASSPRGVATEAFF. The DNA for the CDR3 is TGTGCCAGCAGCCCCAGAGGGGTAGCCACTGAAGCTTTCTTT. The chain recombines TRBV11-2 with TRBJ1-1; the D gene is possibly TRBD1 (5 bases). V dropped 5 bases and J dropped 4 bases, with 14 bases sitting between them. The germline gives CDR1 SGHAT, CDR2 FQNNGV. The CDR3 sequence is 14 residues long.

This chain joins TRBV5-1 and TRBJ2-7; possible D gene TRBD1, 6 bases. Germline assignment: CDR1 SGHRS and CDR2 YFSETQ. The CDR3 is 15 residues long. V lost 5 bases and J 0 bases, leaving 15 bases between the germline ends. The CDR3 loop reads CASRKAGTLSYEQYF. DNA of the CDR3: TGCGCCAGCAGAAAGGCCGGGACACTCTCCTACGAGCAGTACTTC.

This clone was seen only once. This chain uses TRBV18 with TRBJ1-2; maybe TRBD1 (5 bases). The CDR3 runs to 14 residues. CDR1 is KGHSH and CDR2 is LQKENI in the germline V gene. The ends were cut back, 3 bases at V and 3 bases at J, with 11 bases in the middle. The CDR3 region has the DNA TGTGCCAGCTCACCCCCCGGGGGGTACTATGGCTACACCTTC. Translation: CASSPPGGYYGYTF.

The J gene is TRBJ1-2, the V gene TRBV28; D possibly corresponds to TRBD1 (6 bases). CDR3 length equals 15 residues. CDR1 and CDR2 from the germline V gene are MDHEN and SYDVKM. Between the trimmed V and J ends, which lost 3 bases and 1 base, there was a span of 12 bases. The CDR3 DNA reads as TGTGCCAGCAGTTTTTCGGGAGGGGGTAACTATGGCTACACCTTC. Protein sequence: CASSFSGGGNYGYTF.

The chain uses TRBV19 and TRBJ2-5; D may match TRBD1 or TRBD2 (5 bases each). The ends were cut back, 3 bases at V and 5 bases at J, with 19 bases in the middle. The CDR3 sequence is 16 residues long. Germline V gives CDR1 LNHDA, CDR2 SQIVND (reference sequence). The CDR3 nucleotides are TGTGCCAGTAGTATTGAGGGAGAAGGGGCTTGGGAGACCCAGTACTTC. It encodes CASSIEGEGAWETQYF.

The chain is built from TRBV4-1 and TRBJ1-1, with no clear D. This CDR3 has 16 residues. Per the germline V gene, CDR1 is MGHRA and CDR2 is YSYEKL. Trimming stripped 1 base from V and 0 bases from J, with 12 bases between. The CDR3 loop is CASSQGGSKMNTEAFF. The CDR3 DNA follows: TGCGCCAGCAGCCAAGGGGGTAGCAAAATGAACACTGAAGCTTTCTTT.

The chain links TRBV18 to TRBJ1-5, with 8 nucleotides matching TRBD1. CDR1 is KGHSH and CDR2 is LQKENI in the germline V gene. This CDR3 region has 14 residues. After removal of 3 bases from V and 5 bases from J, the junction contained 3 bases not matched to a gene. CDR3 amino acids: CASSPGQGDQPQHF. CDR3 DNA: TGTGCCAGCTCACCTGGACAGGGTGATCAGCCCCAGCATTTT.

This clone was counted once. V gene TRBV5-1 combines with J gene TRBJ2-3, with D possibly matching TRBD2 (6 bases). V was clipped by 0 bases and J by 3 bases, with 14 bases between them. Looked up from germline, CDR1 is SGHRS and CDR2 is YFSETQ. The CDR3 consists of 16 residues. The CDR3 loop is CASSLGGTHGTDTQYF. The CDR3 DNA reads as TGCGCCAGCAGCTTGGGGGGGACTCATGGGACAGATACGCAGTATTTT.

This clone appeared a single time. The chain carries TRBV7-9 and TRBJ1-5; D is possibly TRBD1 (6 bases). CDR1 is SEHNR, CDR2 FQNEAQ, per germline (reference sequence). Trimming removed 8 bases from V and 2 bases from J, with 13 bases in between. This CDR3 contains 14 residues. In DNA form, the CDR3 reads TGTGCCAGCGTAACAGGGTCGGGCAATCAGCCCCAGCATTTT. Translating it yields CASVTGSGNQPQHF.

V and J are TRBV7-8 and TRBJ1-1; a possible D gene is TRBD1 (5 bases). The CDR3 extends over 13 amino acids. Germline V gene data show CDR1 as SGHVS and CDR2 as FQNEAQ. The germline V and J ends were trimmed by 1 base and 8 bases, with 11 bases remaining between them. CDR3 residues: CASSLDLTVEAFF. CDR3 DNA sequence: TGTGCCAGCAGCTTAGATTTGACAGTCGAAGCTTTCTTT.